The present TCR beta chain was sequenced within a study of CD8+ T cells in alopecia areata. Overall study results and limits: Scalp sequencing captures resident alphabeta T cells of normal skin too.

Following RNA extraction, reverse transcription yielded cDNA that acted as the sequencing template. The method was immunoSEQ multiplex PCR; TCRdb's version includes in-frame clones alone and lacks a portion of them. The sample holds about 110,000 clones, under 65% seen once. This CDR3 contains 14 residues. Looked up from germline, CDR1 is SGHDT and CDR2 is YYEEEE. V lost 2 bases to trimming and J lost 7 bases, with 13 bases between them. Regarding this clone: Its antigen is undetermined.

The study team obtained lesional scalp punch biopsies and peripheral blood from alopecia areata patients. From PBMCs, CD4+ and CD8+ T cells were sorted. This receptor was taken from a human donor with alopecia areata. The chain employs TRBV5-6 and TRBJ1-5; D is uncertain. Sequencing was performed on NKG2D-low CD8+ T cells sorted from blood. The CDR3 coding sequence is TGTGCCAGCAGCTTCGGGGAGGGTGGCCAGCCCCAGCATTTT. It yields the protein CASSFGEGGQPQHF.